The 30 T cell receptor beta chains presented below share a single source sample, sequenced in a study of OX40 agonist ivuxolimab in advanced cancers. The data were produced by immunoSEQ multiplex PCR, yet TCRdb's version contains in-frame clones alone and is incomplete. This sample yields tens of thousands of clones, of which approximately 80% are seen a single time; approximately 6% belongs to the top ten. The sample was CD4+ or CD8+ T cells sorted from blood, taken in a trial of the OX40 agonist ivuxolimab. The receptor source for this set is an adult with an advanced solid tumor such as melanoma, head and neck, liver or kidney cancer.

V and J are TRBV6-1 and TRBJ2-4; tentatively, D is TRBD1 or TRBD2 (5 bases each). Looked up from germline, CDR1 is MNHNS and CDR2 is SASEGT. V gave up 6 bases and J gave up 8 bases, with 23 bases separating them. The CDR3 runs to 16 residues. CDR3 sequence reads: CASSETGRLATDIQYF. In DNA, the CDR3 is TGTGCCAGCAGCGAAACGGGACGGTTAGCCACGGACATTCAGTACTTC.

This clone is labeled as medium-sized. The chain joins TRBV19 to TRBJ2-3, with TRBD1 matching over 8 bases. Looked up from germline, CDR1 is LNHDA and CDR2 is SQIVND (reference sequence). Trimming took 3 bases from V and 2 from J; bases not matched to a gene: 25. The CDR3 runs 22 residues. The CDR3 DNA follows: TGTGCCAGTAGTATCTTGGGACAGGACGATGCTAGCAGTGTTCTGTACACAGATACGCAGTATTTT. It is translated as CASSILGQDDASSVLYTDTQYF.

V is TRBV19 and J is TRBJ2-5; weak D call: TRBD2 (5 bases). V gave up 8 bases and J gave up 4 bases, with 8 bases separating them. Germline V gene lookup returns CDR1 LNHDA and CDR2 SQIVND (reference sequence). This CDR3 is built from 11 residues. The chain's CDR3 is CASAGVETQYF. The DNA for the CDR3 is TGTGCCAGTGCGGGCGTAGAGACCCAGTACTTC.

The chain couples TRBV28 to TRBJ2-7; D remains ambiguous. This CDR3 comprises 13 residues. The germline V gene encodes CDR1 MDHEN and CDR2 SYDVKM. V dropped 7 bases and J dropped 2 bases, with 12 bases sitting between them. The CDR3 loop reads CASNRRYTYEQYV. CDR3 coding DNA: TGTGCCAGCAATCGACGGTATACCTACGAGCAGTACGTC.

The chain links TRBV12-5 to TRBJ1-2; a possible D gene is TRBD1 (5 bases). This CDR3 contains 14 residues. Germline V lookup: CDR1 LGHNT, CDR2 FRNRAP. V lost 5 bases and J 9 bases, leaving 19 bases between the germline ends. The CDR3 here is CASGPAADMESYTF. The CDR3 DNA sequence: TGTGCTAGTGGTCCTGCGGCGGACATGGAGAGCTACACCTTC.

The chain uses TRBV16 and TRBJ1-2; 9 bases fit TRBD1. CDR3 length equals 13 residues. Trimming cost V 3 bases and J 6 bases; bases outside gene matches: 2. CDR1 KGHSY and CDR2 FQNENV come from the germline V gene. CDR3 amino acids: CASSQGQGHGYTF. The CDR3 nucleotides are TGTGCCAGCAGCCAGGGACAGGGTCATGGCTACACCTTC. The variable domain in full, with the rest retrieved from reference TRBV16 and TRBJ1-2, is GEEVAQTPKHLVRGEGQKAKLYCAPIKGHSYVFWYQQVLKNEFKFLISFQNENVFDETGMPKERFSAKCLPNSPCSLEIQATKLEDSAVYFCASSQGQGHGYTFGSGTRLTVV.

This chain links TRBV7-3 with TRBJ2-7; TRBD1 aligns across 7 bases. The CDR3 is 15 amino acids. Germline CDR1 is SGHTA and CDR2 is FQGTGA. V was clipped by 1 base and J by 1 base; unmatched bases: 4. The CDR3 sequence: CASSLRGTASYEQYF. The CDR3 DNA follows: TGTGCCAGCAGCTTAAGAGGGACAGCGTCCTACGAGCAGTACTTC.

The chain is built from TRBV2 and TRBJ2-5; tentative D call: TRBD1 (6 bases). The germline CDR1 and CDR2 sequences are SNHLY and FYNNEI. V lost 6 bases and J lost 5, with 16 bases in between. The CDR3 length is 14 residues. In nucleotides, the CDR3 is TGTGCCAGCAGGCAACAGGGAAACGACGAGACCCAGTACTTC. This codes for CASRQQGNDETQYF.

The CDR3 region has the DNA TGTGCCAGCAGTTACTCGACCCCACAGGGCGGCGAAAAACTGTTTTTT. Translation: CASSYSTPQGGEKLFF. This chain links TRBV6-5 with TRBJ1-4; the D gene is possibly TRBD1 (6 bases). CDR3 size: 16 residues. V lost 0 bases, J lost 8 bases, and 16 bases lay in between. The germline V gene has CDR1 MNHEY and CDR2 SVGAGI.

The J gene is TRBJ2-2, the V gene TRBV11-3; 10 positions agree with TRBD1. CDR1 SGHNT and CDR2 YENEEA come from the germline V gene. The CDR3 totals 16 residues. Trimming removed 5 bases from V and 7 bases from J; junction bases left unmatched: 10. CDR3 protein: CASSQRQGASNGELFF. The CDR3 nucleotides are TGTGCCAGCAGCCAAAGACAGGGGGCGAGTAACGGGGAGCTGTTTTTT.

The chain carries TRBV5-1 and TRBJ2-5, with no clear D. Germline loops: CDR1 SGHRS, CDR2 YFSETQ. V dropped 6 bases and J dropped 0 bases, with 9 bases sitting between them. The CDR3 totals 13 residues. As DNA, the CDR3 is TGCGCCAGCACATGGGGTTACCAAGAGACCCAGTACTTC. Translating gives CASTWGYQETQYF.

CDR3 sequence: CATNGGPYNEQFF. CDR3 in DNA: TGTGCCACCAACGGCGGGCCTTACAATGAGCAGTTCTTC. J is TRBJ2-1 and V is TRBV19, with D possibly matching TRBD2 (5 bases). From germline, CDR1 is LNHDA and CDR2 SQIVND (reference sequence). Trimming left V 10 bases short and J 4 bases short, with 14 bases between. This CDR3 is built from 13 residues.

The chain is built from TRBV30 and TRBJ2-7; 8 nucleotides align to TRBD2. The CDR3 totals 14 residues. CDR1 and CDR2 from the germline V gene are GTSNPN and SVGIG (reference sequence). The junction had 8 bases not matched to a gene; V was cut back by 7 bases and J by 0 bases. CDR3 amino acids: CALRLASSSYEQYF. The CDR3 DNA follows: TGTGCCTTAAGACTAGCGAGTTCCTCCTACGAGCAGTACTTC.

The chain uses TRBV18 and TRBJ2-7; D call uncertain. The CDR3 is 14 residues long. CDR1 KGHSH and CDR2 LQKENI come from the germline V gene. Trimming took 4 bases from V and 3 from J, leaving 13 bases between them. The CDR3 DNA sequence: TGTGCCAGCTCACTCCAAGTCGGGCTCTACGAGCAGTACGTC. Translating gives CASSLQVGLYEQYV.

The chain carries TRBV28 and TRBJ2-7; 7 nucleotides align to TRBD2. J gave up 7 bases and V 3 bases, and 12 bases lay outside the gene matches. CDR3 length: 15 amino acids. Germline V CDR1 and CDR2: MDHEN, SYDVKM. The CDR3, as DNA: TGTGCCAGCAGTTTTAGATCGGCGGGAGCTACGGAGCAGTACTTC. Translation: CASSFRSAGATEQYF.

This sequence joins TRBV7-9 and TRBJ1-2, with D possibly matching TRBD1 (6 bases). V was pared by 5 bases and J by 4 bases, with 11 bases between. This CDR3 has 13 amino acids. Per germline, CDR1 SEHNR and CDR2 FQNEAQ (reference sequence). The CDR3 nucleotides are TGTGCCAGCAGCCGAACAGGGAGCTATGGCTACACCTTC. Translated, it gives CASSRTGSYGYTF.

The J gene is TRBJ1-6, the V gene TRBV5-1; D may be TRBD1 (5 bases). This CDR3 has 15 residues. V lost 2 bases, J lost 0 bases, and 6 bases lay in between. Germline-derived CDR1 and CDR2 are SGHRS and YFSETQ. This CDR3 reads CASSFGGSYNSPLHF. CDR3 DNA sequence: TGCGCCAGCAGCTTCGGGGGCTCCTATAATTCACCCCTCCACTTT.

The gene calls are TRBV5-1 and TRBJ2-7, with D perhaps TRBD1 (5 bases). The CDR3 totals 14 residues. V dropped 1 base and J dropped 5 bases, with 13 bases sitting between them. Germline CDR1 reads SGHRS; CDR2 reads YFSETQ. This CDR3 reads CASSLPTASNEQYF. CDR3 DNA: TGCGCCAGCAGCTTGCCGACAGCCTCTAACGAGCAGTACTTC.

This clone was detected only a few times. V usage is TRBV6-6 and J usage is TRBJ1-3, with TRBD1 matching over 7 bases. V shed 5 bases and J 0 bases; nucleotides not matched to a gene: 7. CDR3 length: 16 residues. Germline values: CDR1 MNHNY, CDR2 SVGAGI (reference sequence). Here the CDR3 DNA reads TGTGCCAGCAGTGGGACAGTTAGTTTCTCTGGAAACACCATATATTTT. It encodes CASSGTVSFSGNTIYF.

The chain is built from TRBV19 and TRBJ1-3, with TRBD1 matching over 7 bases. Germline V CDR1 and CDR2: LNHDA, SQIVND (reference sequence). V trimming: 5 bases; J trimming: 2 bases; junction bases outside the gene matches: 9. The length of the CDR3 is 16 residues. Here the CDR3 reads CASSALPGTAGNTIYF. CDR3 DNA sequence: TGTGCCAGTAGTGCCCTGCCCGGGACAGCTGGAAACACCATATATTTT.

This chain links TRBV10-1 with TRBJ1-6; the match to TRBD1 covers 8 bases. The CDR3 runs 15 residues. CDR1 and CDR2 from the germline V gene are WNHNN and SYGVQD (reference sequence). Trimming removed 5 bases from V and 7 bases from J; junction bases left unmatched: 7. CDR3 in DNA: TGCGCCAGCAGTACCAGACAGGGGAGGAATTCACCCCTCCACTTT. Amino acid sequence: CASSTRQGRNSPLHF.

The chain couples TRBV5-1 to TRBJ1-6; 7 nucleotides match TRBD1. The CDR3 is made up of 15 amino acids. With V trimmed by 5 bases and J by 7 bases, 9 bases remained unmatched. CDR1 and CDR2 (germline): SGHRS, YFSETQ. Here the CDR3 DNA reads TGCGCCAGCAGTCCTACCGGGACAGAAAATTCACCCCTCCACTTT. As protein: CASSPTGTENSPLHF.

The chain employs TRBV18 and TRBJ1-4, with TRBD1 matching 7 bases. The length of the CDR3 is 14 residues. Per germline, CDR1 KGHSH and CDR2 LQKENI. The junction had 6 bases not matched to a gene; V was cut back by 3 bases and J by 8 bases. CDR3: CASSPDRTIEKLFF. The CDR3 coding sequence is TGTGCCAGCTCACCGGACAGGACCATAGAAAAACTGTTTTTT.

The J gene is TRBJ2-5, the V gene TRBV7-2, with unresolved D. The J call may not be correct, given that the DNA end is closer to TRBJ2-7. The CDR3 extends over 16 amino acids. The germline V gene encodes CDR1 SGHTA and CDR2 FQGNSA. The CDR3: CASSFGAGGPNYEQYF. CDR3 coding DNA: TGTGCCAGCAGCTTTGGCGCTGGCGGACCTAACTACGAGCAGTACTTC.

For the CDR3, the DNA is TGCGCCAGCAGTCAATCTGTAGAGCGACTAGCAGACGATGAGCAGTTCTTC. This gives the protein CASSQSVERLADDEQFF. The chain couples TRBV23-1 to TRBJ2-1, with 7 bases lining up with TRBD2. TRBV23-1 belongs to the ORF category, with a function that is uncertain. V shed 0 bases and J 8 bases; nucleotides not matched to a gene: 13. CDR3 size: 17 residues.

The V gene is TRBV2, the J gene TRBJ1-1, with D possibly matching TRBD1 (6 bases). Germline V gene lookup returns CDR1 SNHLY and CDR2 FYNNEI. The CDR3 loop spans 17 amino acids. V was shortened by 10 bases and J by 2 bases, with 26 bases between the two germline ends. The CDR3 region has the DNA TGTGCCAACCTGCTAAGTCGACAGGCGACGATTAACACTGAAGCTTTCTTT. It is translated as CANLLSRQATINTEAFF.

The CDR3 loop reads CASGEGSYSPPTDTQYF. DNA of the CDR3: TGTGCCAGTGGGGAAGGGTCCTACAGTCCCCCCACAGATACGCAGTATTTT. The chain is built from TRBV19 and TRBJ2-3; the D is unclear. V was pared by 8 bases and J by 2 bases, with 23 bases between. The CDR3 is 17 residues long. CDR1 and CDR2 from the germline V gene are LNHDA and SQIVND (reference sequence).

The chain is built from TRBV15 and TRBJ2-4; maybe TRBD2 (5 bases). Trimming took off 3 bases at V and 5 bases at J, with 14 bases between the two ends. CDR1 and CDR2 from the germline V gene are LNHNV and YYDKDF (reference sequence). The CDR3 has 15 residues. The CDR3 is CATSSRRAGQNIQYF. In DNA, the CDR3 is TGTGCCACCAGCAGTAGACGTGCGGGCCAAAACATTCAGTACTTC. Drawing the rest from reference TRBV15 and TRBJ2-4, the complete variable domain is DAMVIQNPRYQVTQFGKPVTLSCSQTLNHNVMYWYQQKSSQAPKLLFHYYDKDFNNEADTPDNFQSRRPNTSFCFLDIRSPGLGDTAMYLCATSSRRAGQNIQYFGAGTRLSVL.

CDR3 sequence: CASSHPRVYEQYV. CDR3 coding DNA: TGTGCCAGCAGCCATCCCAGGGTTTACGAGCAGTACGTC. J is TRBJ2-7 and V is TRBV6-5, with D possibly being TRBD1 (5 bases). Germline-derived CDR1 and CDR2 are MNHEY and SVGAGI. The germline V and J ends were trimmed by 6 bases and 4 bases, with 13 bases remaining between them. The CDR3 spans 13 residues.

This clone showed up just a few times. The rearrangement links TRBV19 to TRBJ2-1; possible D gene TRBD2, 6 bases. Germline V gives CDR1 LNHDA, CDR2 SQIVND (reference sequence). The CDR3 runs 14 residues. V was shortened by 3 bases and J by 8 bases, with 14 bases between the two germline ends. The CDR3 sequence is CASSMRRGGHEQFF. Written as DNA, the CDR3 is TGTGCCAGTAGTATGCGCCGGGGAGGCCATGAGCAGTTCTTC. Full variable domain (outside the CDR3, taken from reference TRBV19 and TRBJ2-1): DGGITQSPKYLFRKEGQNVTLSCEQNLNHDAMYWYRQDPGQGLRLIYYSQIVNDFQKGDIAEGYSVSREKKESFPLTVTSAQKNPTAFYLCASSMRRGGHEQFFGPGTRLTVL.